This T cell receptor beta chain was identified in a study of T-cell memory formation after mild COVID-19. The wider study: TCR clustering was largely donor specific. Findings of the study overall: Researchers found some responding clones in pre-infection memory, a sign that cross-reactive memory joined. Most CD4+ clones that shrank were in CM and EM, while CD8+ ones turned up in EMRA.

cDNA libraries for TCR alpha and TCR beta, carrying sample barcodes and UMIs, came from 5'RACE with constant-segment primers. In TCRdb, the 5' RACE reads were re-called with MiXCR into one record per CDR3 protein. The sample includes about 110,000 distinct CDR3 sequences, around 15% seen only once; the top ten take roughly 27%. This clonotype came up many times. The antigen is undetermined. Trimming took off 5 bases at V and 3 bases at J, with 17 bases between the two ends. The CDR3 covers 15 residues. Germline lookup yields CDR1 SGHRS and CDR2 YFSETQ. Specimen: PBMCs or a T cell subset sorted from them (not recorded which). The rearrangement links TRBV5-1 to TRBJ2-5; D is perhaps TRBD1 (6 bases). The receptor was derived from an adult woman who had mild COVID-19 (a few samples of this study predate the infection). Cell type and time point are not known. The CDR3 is CASSRFWTVKETQYF. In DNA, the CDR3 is TGCGCCAGCAGTCGATTCTGGACAGTGAAAGAGACCCAGTACTTC.